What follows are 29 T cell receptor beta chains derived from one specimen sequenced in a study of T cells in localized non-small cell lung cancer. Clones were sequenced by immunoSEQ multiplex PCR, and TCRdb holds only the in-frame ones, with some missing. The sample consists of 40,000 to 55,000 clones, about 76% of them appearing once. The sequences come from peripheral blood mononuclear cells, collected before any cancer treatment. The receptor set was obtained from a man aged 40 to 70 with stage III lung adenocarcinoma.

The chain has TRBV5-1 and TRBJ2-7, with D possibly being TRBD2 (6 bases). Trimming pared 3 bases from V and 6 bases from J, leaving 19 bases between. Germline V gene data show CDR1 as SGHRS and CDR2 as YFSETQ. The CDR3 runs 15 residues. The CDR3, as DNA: TGCGCCAGCAGCTCAGGGACTTGGGCAAGGGGCGAGCAGTACTTC. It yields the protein CASSSGTWARGEQYF.

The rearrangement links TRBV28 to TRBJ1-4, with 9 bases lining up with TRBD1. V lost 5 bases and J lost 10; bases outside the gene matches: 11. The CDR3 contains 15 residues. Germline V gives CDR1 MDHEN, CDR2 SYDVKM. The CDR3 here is CASSGAGQGEGKLFF. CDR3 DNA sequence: TGTGCCAGCAGTGGCGCGGGACAGGGAGAAGGAAAACTGTTTTTT.

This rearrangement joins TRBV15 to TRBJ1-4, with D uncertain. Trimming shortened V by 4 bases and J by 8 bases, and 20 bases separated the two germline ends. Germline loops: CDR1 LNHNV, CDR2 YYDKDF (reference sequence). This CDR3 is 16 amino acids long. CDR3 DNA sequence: TGTGCCACCAGCAAAAGCCCGGGCCTCAAGGCCGAAAAACTGTTTTTT. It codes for CATSKSPGLKAEKLFF. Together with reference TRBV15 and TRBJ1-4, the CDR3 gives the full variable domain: DAMVIQNPRYQVTQFGKPVTLSCSQTLNHNVMYWYQQKSSQAPKLLFHYYDKDFNNEADTPDNFQSRRPNTSFCFLDIRSPGLGDTAMYLCATSKSPGLKAEKLFFGSGTQLSVL.

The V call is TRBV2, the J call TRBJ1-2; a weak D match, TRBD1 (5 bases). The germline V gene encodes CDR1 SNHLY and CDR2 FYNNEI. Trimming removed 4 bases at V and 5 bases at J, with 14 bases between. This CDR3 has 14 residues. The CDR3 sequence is CASSVDLGRYGYTF. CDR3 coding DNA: TGTGCCAGCAGTGTGGACTTGGGGCGATATGGCTACACCTTC.

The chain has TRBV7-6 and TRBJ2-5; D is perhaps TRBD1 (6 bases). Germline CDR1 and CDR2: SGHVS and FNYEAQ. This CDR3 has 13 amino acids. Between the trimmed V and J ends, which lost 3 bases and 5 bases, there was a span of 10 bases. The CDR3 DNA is TGTGCCAGCAGCTTCAGGGGATGGGAGACCCAGTACTTC. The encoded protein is CASSFRGWETQYF.

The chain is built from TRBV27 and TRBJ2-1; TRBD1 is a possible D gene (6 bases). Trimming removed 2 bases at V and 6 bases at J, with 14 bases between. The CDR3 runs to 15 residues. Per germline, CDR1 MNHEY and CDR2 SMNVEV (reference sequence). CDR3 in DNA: TGTGCCAGCAGTTTAGAAACAGGGTCGGTCAATGAGCAGTTCTTC. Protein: CASSLETGSVNEQFF.

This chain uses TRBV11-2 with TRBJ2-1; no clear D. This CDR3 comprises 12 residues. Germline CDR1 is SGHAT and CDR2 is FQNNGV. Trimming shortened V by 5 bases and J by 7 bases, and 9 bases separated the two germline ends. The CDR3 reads CASSAYRNEQFF. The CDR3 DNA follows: TGTGCCAGCAGCGCTTATCGGAATGAGCAGTTCTTC.

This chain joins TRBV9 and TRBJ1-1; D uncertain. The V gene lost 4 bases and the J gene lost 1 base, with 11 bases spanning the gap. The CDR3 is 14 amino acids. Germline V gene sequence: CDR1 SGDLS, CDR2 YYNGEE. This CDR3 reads CASSPSNPNTEAFF. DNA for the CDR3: TGTGCCAGCAGCCCTTCCAACCCGAACACTGAAGCTTTCTTT.

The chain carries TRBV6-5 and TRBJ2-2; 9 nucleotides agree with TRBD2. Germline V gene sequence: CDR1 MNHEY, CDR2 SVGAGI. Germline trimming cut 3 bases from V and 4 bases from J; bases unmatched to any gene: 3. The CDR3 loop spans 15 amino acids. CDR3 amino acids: CASSYLRGGTGELFF. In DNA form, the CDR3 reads TGTGCCAGCAGTTATTTGCGGGGGGGCACCGGGGAGCTGTTTTTT.

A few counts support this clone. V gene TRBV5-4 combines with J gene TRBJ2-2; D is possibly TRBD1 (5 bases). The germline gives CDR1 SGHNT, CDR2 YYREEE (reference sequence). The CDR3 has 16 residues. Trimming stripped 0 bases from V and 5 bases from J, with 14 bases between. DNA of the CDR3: TGTGCCAGCAGCTTGGCCGGCAGGGTGGGAACCGGGGAGCTGTTTTTT. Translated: CASSLAGRVGTGELFF. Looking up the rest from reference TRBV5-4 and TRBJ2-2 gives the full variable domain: ETGVTQSPTHLIKTRGQQVTLRCSSQSGHNTVSWYQQALGQGPQFIFQYYREEENGRGNFPPRFSGLQFPNYSSELNVNALELDDSALYLCASSLAGRVGTGELFFGEGSRLTVL.

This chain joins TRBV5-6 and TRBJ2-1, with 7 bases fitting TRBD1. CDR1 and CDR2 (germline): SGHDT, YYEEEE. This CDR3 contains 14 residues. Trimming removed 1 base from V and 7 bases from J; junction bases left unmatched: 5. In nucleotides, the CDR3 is TGTGCCAGCAGCTTGTGGACAGGCGGGAATGAGCAGTTCTTC. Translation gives CASSLWTGGNEQFF.

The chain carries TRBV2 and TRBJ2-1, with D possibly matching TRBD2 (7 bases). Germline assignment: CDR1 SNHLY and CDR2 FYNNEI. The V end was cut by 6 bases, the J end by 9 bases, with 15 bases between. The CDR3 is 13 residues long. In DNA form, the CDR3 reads TGTGCCAGCAGCCGAGAGGGGGGGGGTGAGCAGTTCTTC. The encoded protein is CASSREGGGEQFF.

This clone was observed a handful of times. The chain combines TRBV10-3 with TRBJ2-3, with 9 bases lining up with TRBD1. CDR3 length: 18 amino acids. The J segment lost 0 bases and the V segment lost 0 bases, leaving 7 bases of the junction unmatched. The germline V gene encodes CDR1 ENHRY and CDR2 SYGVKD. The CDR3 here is CAISESQLGTGSTDTQYF. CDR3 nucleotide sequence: TGTGCCATCAGTGAGTCACAACTAGGGACAGGGAGCACAGATACGCAGTATTTT.

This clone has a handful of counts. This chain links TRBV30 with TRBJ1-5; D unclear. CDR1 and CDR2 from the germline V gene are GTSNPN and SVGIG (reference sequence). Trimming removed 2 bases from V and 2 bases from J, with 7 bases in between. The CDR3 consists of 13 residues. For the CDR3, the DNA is TGTGCCTGGAGTAACAGAGGCAATCAGCCCCAGCATTTT. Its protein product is CAWSNRGNQPQHF.

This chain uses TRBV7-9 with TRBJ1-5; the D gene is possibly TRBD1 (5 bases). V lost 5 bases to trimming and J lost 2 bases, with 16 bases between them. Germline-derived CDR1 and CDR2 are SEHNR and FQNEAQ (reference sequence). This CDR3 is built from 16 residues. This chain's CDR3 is CASSPTGVGGNQPQHF. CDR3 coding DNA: TGTGCCAGCAGCCCGACGGGAGTAGGGGGCAATCAGCCCCAGCATTTT.

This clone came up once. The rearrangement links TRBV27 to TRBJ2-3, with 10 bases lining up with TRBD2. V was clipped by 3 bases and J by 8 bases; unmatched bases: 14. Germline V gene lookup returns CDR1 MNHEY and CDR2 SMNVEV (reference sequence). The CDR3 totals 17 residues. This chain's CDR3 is CASSFGSTGTSATTQYF. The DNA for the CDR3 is TGTGCCAGCAGTTTCGGCAGCACCGGGACTAGCGCGACTACGCAGTATTTT.

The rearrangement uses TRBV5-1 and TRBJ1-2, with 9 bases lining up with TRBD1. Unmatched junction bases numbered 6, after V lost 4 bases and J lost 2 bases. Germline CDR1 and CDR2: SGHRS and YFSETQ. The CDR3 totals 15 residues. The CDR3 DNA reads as TGCGCCAGCAGCACCGGGGACAGGGTGAACTATGGCTACACCTTC. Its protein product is CASSTGDRVNYGYTF.

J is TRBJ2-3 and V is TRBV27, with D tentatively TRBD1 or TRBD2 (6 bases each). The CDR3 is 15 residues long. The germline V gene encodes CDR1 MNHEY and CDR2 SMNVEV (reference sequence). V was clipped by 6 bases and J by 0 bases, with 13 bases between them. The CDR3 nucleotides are TGTGCCAGCAGAGCAACAGGGACTAGCACAGATACGCAGTATTTT. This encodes CASRATGTSTDTQYF.

CDR3: CASSVGTSWNEQFF. CDR3 DNA sequence: TGTGCCAGCAGCGTAGGTACTAGCTGGAATGAGCAGTTCTTC. The genes are TRBV9 and TRBJ2-1; weak D call: TRBD2 (6 bases). Trimming took off 0 bases at V and 7 bases at J, with 11 bases between the two ends. Germline values: CDR1 SGDLS, CDR2 YYNGEE. The CDR3 extends over 14 amino acids. Looking up the rest from reference TRBV9 and TRBJ2-1 gives the full variable domain: DSGVTQTPKHLITATGQRVTLRCSPRSGDLSVYWYQQSLDQGLQFLIQYYNGEERAKGNILERFSAQQFPDLHSELNLSSLELGDSALYFCASSVGTSWNEQFFGPGTRLTVL.

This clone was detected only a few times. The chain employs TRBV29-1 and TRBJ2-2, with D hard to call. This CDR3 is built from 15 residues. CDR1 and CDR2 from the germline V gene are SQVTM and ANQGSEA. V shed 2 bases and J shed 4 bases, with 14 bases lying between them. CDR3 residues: CSVETSVFGTGELFF. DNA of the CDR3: TGCAGCGTTGAAACTTCGGTTTTTGGCACCGGGGAGCTGTTTTTT.

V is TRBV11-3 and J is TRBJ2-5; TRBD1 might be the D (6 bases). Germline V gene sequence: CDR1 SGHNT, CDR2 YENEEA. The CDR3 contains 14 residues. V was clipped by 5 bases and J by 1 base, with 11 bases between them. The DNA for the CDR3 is TGTGCCAGCAGCCCAGGACAGCCCCAAGAGACCCAGTACTTC. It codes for CASSPGQPQETQYF. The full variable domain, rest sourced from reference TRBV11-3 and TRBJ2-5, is EAGVVQSPRYKIIEKKQPVAFWCNPISGHNTLYWYLQNLGQGPELLIRYENEEAVDDSQLPKDRFSAERLKGVDSTLKIQPAELGDSAVYLCASSPGQPQETQYFGPGTRLLVL.

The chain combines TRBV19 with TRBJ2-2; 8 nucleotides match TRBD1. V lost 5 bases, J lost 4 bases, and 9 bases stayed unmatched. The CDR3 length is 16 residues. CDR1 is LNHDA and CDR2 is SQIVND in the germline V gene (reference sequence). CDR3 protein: CASSPRGRGRTGELFF. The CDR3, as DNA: TGTGCCAGTAGTCCCCGTGGCAGGGGGCGCACCGGGGAGCTGTTTTTT.

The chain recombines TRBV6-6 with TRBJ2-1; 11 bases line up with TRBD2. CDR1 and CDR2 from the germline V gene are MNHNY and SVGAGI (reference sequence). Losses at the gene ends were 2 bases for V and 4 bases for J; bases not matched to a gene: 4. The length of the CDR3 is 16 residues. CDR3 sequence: CASSYVLAGGYNEQFF. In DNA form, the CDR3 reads TGTGCCAGCAGTTACGTCCTAGCGGGGGGTTACAATGAGCAGTTCTTC.

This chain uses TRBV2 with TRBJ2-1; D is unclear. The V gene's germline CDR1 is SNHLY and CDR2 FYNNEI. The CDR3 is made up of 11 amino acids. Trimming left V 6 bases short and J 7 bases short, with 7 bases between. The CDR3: CASRAGNEQFF. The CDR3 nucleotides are TGTGCCAGCAGGGCCGGGAATGAGCAGTTCTTC.

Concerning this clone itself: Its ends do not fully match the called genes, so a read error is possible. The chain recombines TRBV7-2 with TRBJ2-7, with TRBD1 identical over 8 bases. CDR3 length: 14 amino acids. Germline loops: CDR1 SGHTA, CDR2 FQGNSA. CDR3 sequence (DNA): TGTGCCAGCAGCTTAACGACAGGGGCCTACGAGCAGTGCTTC. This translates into CASSLTTGAYEQCF.

CDR3: CASSPGGAATEAFF. DNA for the CDR3: TGTGCCAGCAGCCCAGGGGGGGCGGCCACTGAAGCTTTCTTT. The J gene is TRBJ1-1, the V gene TRBV11-3, with TRBD1 matching over 7 bases. CDR3 length: 14 residues. In germline, CDR1 is SGHNT, CDR2 YENEEA. V trimming: 5 bases; J trimming: 4 bases; junction bases outside the gene matches: 7.

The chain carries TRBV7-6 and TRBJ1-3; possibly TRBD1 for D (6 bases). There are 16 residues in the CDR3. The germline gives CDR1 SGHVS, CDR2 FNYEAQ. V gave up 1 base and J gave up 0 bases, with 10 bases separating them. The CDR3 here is CASSLGGHRSGNTIYF. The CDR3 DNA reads TGTGCCAGCAGCTTAGGGGGACACCGCTCTGGAAACACCATATATTTT.

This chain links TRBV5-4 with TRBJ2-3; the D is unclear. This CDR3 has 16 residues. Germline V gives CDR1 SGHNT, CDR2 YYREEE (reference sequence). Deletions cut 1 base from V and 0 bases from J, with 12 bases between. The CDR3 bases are TGTGCCAGCAGCTTGCAACTTACCCGCAGCACAGATACGCAGTATTTT. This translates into CASSLQLTRSTDTQYF.

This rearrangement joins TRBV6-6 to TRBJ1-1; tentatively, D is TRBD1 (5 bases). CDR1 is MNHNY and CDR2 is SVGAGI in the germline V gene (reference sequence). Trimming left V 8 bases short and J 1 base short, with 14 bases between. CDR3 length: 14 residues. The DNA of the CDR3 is TGTGCCAGCTTTCTGGCGGGGGGGAACACTGAAGCTTTCTTT. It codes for CASFLAGGNTEAFF.